One and the same sample provided the 9 T cell receptor beta chains below, sequenced in a study of identical twins. In TCRdb, the 5' RACE reads were re-called with MiXCR into one record per CDR3 protein. The table lists roughly 250,000 distinct CDR3 sequences, roughly 7.5% of them singletons. These data were likewise used in another study, on yellow fever vaccine responses in identical twins.

Sequences were obtained from CD8+ T cells sorted from blood. The receptor source for this set is a woman aged 18-30 years in good health.

This clonotype was seen a few times. This chain joins TRBV6-1 and TRBJ2-1; no clear D gene. V was trimmed by 2 bases and J by 6 bases, leaving 11 bases between them. CDR1 is MNHNS and CDR2 is SASEGT in the germline V gene. There are 14 residues in the CDR3. In DNA form, the CDR3 reads TGTGCCAGCAGTGAACTTGAAGAAGGCAATGAGCAGTTCTTC. Amino acids: CASSELEEGNEQFF.

This clonotype has just a few counts. J is TRBJ2-1 and V is TRBV14, with 13 bases that match TRBD2. The V gene's germline CDR1 is SGHDN and CDR2 FVKESK. The J segment lost 4 bases and the V segment lost 0 bases, leaving 3 bases of the junction unmatched. The CDR3 is made up of 17 amino acids. The CDR3 region is CASSQDLLAGGYNEQFF. In DNA form, the CDR3 reads TGTGCCAGCAGCCAAGACCTACTAGCGGGAGGGTACAATGAGCAGTTCTTC.

DNA of the CDR3: TGTGCCAGCAGCTTAGGGCAGGAGGTCAGAGACATTCAGTACTTC. It translates to CASSLGQEVRDIQYF. This chain uses TRBV13 with TRBJ2-4, with D perhaps TRBD2 (5 bases). The germline V and J ends were trimmed by 0 bases and 8 bases, with 14 bases remaining between them. There are 15 residues in the CDR3. The germline gives CDR1 PRHDT, CDR2 FYEKMQ (reference sequence).

This clonotype has at least ten counts. This chain uses TRBV5-6 with TRBJ2-5, with 7 bases matching TRBD2. Germline values: CDR1 SGHDT, CDR2 YYEEEE. This CDR3 is built from 17 residues. J was trimmed by 5 bases and V by 0 bases; bases with no gene match: 13. This chain's CDR3 is CASSLVAGEMRIETQYF. CDR3 DNA sequence: TGTGCCAGCAGCTTGGTTGCGGGAGAAATGAGGATTGAGACCCAGTACTTC. Full variable domain (rest looked up from reference TRBV5-6 and TRBJ2-5): DAGVTQSPTHLIKTRGQQVTLRCSPKSGHDTVSWYQQALGQGPQFIFQYYEEEERQRGNFPDRFSGHQFPNYSSELNVNALLLGDSALYLCASSLVAGEMRIETQYFGPGTRLLVL.

This clonotype has at least ten counts. The chain couples TRBV7-9 to TRBJ2-1, with D uncertain. The CDR3 runs to 12 residues. Trimming left V 4 bases short and J 5 bases short, with 6 bases between. Germline assignment: CDR1 SEHNR and CDR2 FQNEAQ (reference sequence). The DNA of the CDR3 is TGTGCCAGCAGCTCACAAGACAATGAGCAGTTCTTC. This translates into CASSSQDNEQFF.

The chain employs TRBV6-2 or TRBV6-3 and TRBJ2-2; D is unresolved. This CDR3 region has 13 residues. Trimming shortened V by 2 bases and J by 3 bases, and 4 bases separated the two germline ends. Per the germline V gene, CDR1 is MNHEY and CDR2 is SVGEGT. In nucleotides, the CDR3 is TGTGCCAGCAGTTACAGGGACACCGGGGAGCTGTTTTTT. Amino acid sequence: CASSYRDTGELFF.

There are a few counts of this clonotype. The genes are TRBV20-1 and TRBJ2-2, with D perhaps matching TRBD1 (6 bases). The CDR3 extends over 18 amino acids. From germline, CDR1 is DFQATT and CDR2 SNEGSKA (reference sequence). The V gene lost 0 bases and the J gene lost 4 bases, with 21 bases spanning the gap. The CDR3 DNA reads as TGCAGTGCTAGAGATTTGTTGACAGGCGGGTATAGCACCGGGGAGCTGTTTTTT. It encodes CSARDLLTGGYSTGELFF.

CDR3 protein: CASSVDRQMYTEAFF. DNA for the CDR3: TGTGCCAGCAGCGTGGACAGGCAAATGTACACTGAAGCTTTCTTT. The V call is TRBV13, the J call TRBJ1-1, with 7 nucleotides matching TRBD1. This CDR3 contains 15 residues. CDR1 is PRHDT and CDR2 is FYEKMQ in the germline V gene (reference sequence). Trimming took 5 bases from V and 3 from J; bases not matched to a gene: 9.

Only a few counts were recorded for this clonotype. At one end, the junction sequence differs from germline, possibly due to a read error. V usage is TRBV5-1 and J usage is TRBJ2-1; D uncertain. In germline, CDR1 is SGHRS, CDR2 YFSETQ. This CDR3 contains 13 residues. CDR3 protein: CASSQENEILLHF. CDR3 nucleotide sequence: TGCGCCAGCAGCCAGGAGAATGAGATTCTGCTCCACTTC. Drawing the rest from reference TRBV5-1 and TRBJ2-1, the complete variable domain is KAGVTQTPRYLIKTRGQQVTLSCSPISGHRSVSWYQQTPGQGLQFLFEYFSETQRNKGNFPGRFSGRQFSNSRSEMNVSTLELGDSALYLCASSQENEILLHFGPGTRLTVL.